One and the same sample provided the 22 T cell receptor beta chains below, sequenced in a study of shared clonotypes between healthy human individuals. TCRdb keeps only in-frame clones here, not all; method: immunoSEQ multiplex PCR. The sample consists of some 1.5 million clones, approximately 97% of them appearing once. Sequenced sample: naive CD4+ T cells sorted from blood. Subset: CD45RA+ positively selected. These receptors all come from a young man in good health.

J is TRBJ2-7 and V is TRBV28; 7 bases align to TRBD2. Germline V gene data show CDR1 as MDHEN and CDR2 as SYDVKM. The junction had 11 bases not matched to a gene; V was cut back by 3 bases and J by 6 bases. The CDR3 is 15 amino acids. The CDR3 loop reads CASSFSGGRRVEQYF. DNA of the CDR3: TGTGCCAGCAGTTTTTCCGGGGGGAGGAGGGTCGAGCAGTACTTC.

The CDR3 bases are TGTGCCTGGAGTAAAACAGGGGCCGGTAATCAGCCCCAGCATTTT. It codes for CAWSKTGAGNQPQHF. V usage is TRBV30 and J usage is TRBJ1-5, with 7 bases identical to TRBD1. From germline, CDR1 is GTSNPN and CDR2 SVGIG (reference sequence). J lost 4 bases, V lost 2 bases, and 8 bases had no gene match. This CDR3 contains 15 residues.

This chain uses TRBV6-1 with TRBJ2-3; 7 nucleotides line up with TRBD1. V gave up 6 bases and J gave up 2 bases; unmatched junction bases: 5. The CDR3 runs to 14 residues. CDR1 is MNHNS, CDR2 SASEGT, per germline. Here the CDR3 DNA reads TGTGCCAGCAGGCCGACAGGGTTCACAGATACGCAGTATTTT. Encoded protein: CASRPTGFTDTQYF.

With respect to this clone: In the same sample, other DNA sequences code for this CDR3. This chain joins TRBV28 and TRBJ2-7, with a weak D call TRBD1 (5 bases). Trimming cost V 9 bases and J 4 bases, with 10 bases left between them. Looked up from germline, CDR1 is MDHEN and CDR2 is SYDVKM. This CDR3 is built from 11 residues. The CDR3 DNA sequence: TGTGCCAGTAGTGGGGCATACGAGCAGTACTTC. Translation gives CASSGAYEQYF.

Regarding this clone: Other DNA sequences within the sample encode an identical CDR3. The J gene is TRBJ2-1, the V gene TRBV6-1; TRBD1 matches 7 bases. V lost 4 bases and J lost 10; bases outside the gene matches: 4. The CDR3 covers 12 residues. CDR1 and CDR2 from the germline V gene are MNHNS and SASEGT. CDR3 loop: CASSATGDEQFF. The CDR3, as DNA: TGTGCCAGCAGTGCCACAGGGGACGAGCAGTTCTTC.

This clone was detected once. The CDR3 is CASGSSGRNTDTQYF. The CDR3 nucleotides read TGTGCCAGCGGCTCTAGCGGGAGGAATACAGATACGCAGTATTTT. The rearrangement uses TRBV11-2 and TRBJ2-3, with 11 positions matching TRBD2. From germline, CDR1 is SGHAT and CDR2 FQNNGV. Trimming cost V 8 bases and J 3 bases; bases outside gene matches: 7. CDR3 length: 15 amino acids.

The rearrangement links TRBV5-6 to TRBJ1-1; D gene uncertain. The CDR3 contains 14 residues. Germline assignment: CDR1 SGHDT and CDR2 YYEEEE. The V end was cut by 5 bases, the J end by 3 bases, with 14 bases between. The CDR3 reads CASSPRPGDTEAFF. CDR3 bases: TGTGCCAGCAGTCCCAGGCCCGGGGACACTGAAGCTTTCTTT.

The rearrangement uses TRBV21-1 and TRBJ1-2. TRBV21-1 counts as a pseudogene. The CDR3 runs 16 residues. This chain's CDR3 is CASSKLSGGEGMGYTF. CDR3 nucleotides: TGTGCCAGCAGCAAATTATCGGGGGGCGAAGGGATGGGCTACACCTTC.

The V and J genes are TRBV5-5 and TRBJ2-3; 10 nucleotides align to TRBD2. This CDR3 contains 17 residues. The ends lost 4 bases at V and 2 bases at J; junction bases unmatched: 10. Germline values: CDR1 SGHKS, CDR2 YYEKEE (reference sequence). The CDR3 spells CASSPRSGTSVTDTQYF. The CDR3 bases are TGTGCCAGCAGCCCTCGGTCCGGGACTAGCGTCACAGATACGCAGTATTTT.

The V call is TRBV27, the J call TRBJ1-3, with unresolved D. CDR3 size: 16 residues. With 0 bases removed from V and 0 bases from J, the gap between germline ends came to 9 bases. CDR1 is MNHEY and CDR2 is SMNVEV in the germline V gene (reference sequence). The CDR3 loop is CASSLSPATSGNTIYF. CDR3 DNA sequence: TGTGCCAGCAGTTTATCCCCAGCCACCTCTGGAAACACCATATATTTT.

The chain carries TRBV4-1 and TRBJ2-5; TRBD2 matches 9 bases. The length of the CDR3 is 15 residues. After removal of 2 bases from V and 4 bases from J, the junction contained 5 bases not matched to a gene. The V gene's germline CDR1 is MGHRA and CDR2 YSYEKL. CDR3 nucleotides: TGCGCCAGCAGCCAATCGACTAGCGGAGTAGAGACCCAGTACTTC. It codes for CASSQSTSGVETQYF.

This sequence joins TRBV6-1 and TRBJ2-7; a possible D gene is TRBD2 (7 bases). V dropped 6 bases and J dropped 1 base, with 13 bases sitting between them. Germline-derived CDR1 and CDR2 are MNHNS and SASEGT. This CDR3 comprises 14 residues. CDR3 loop: CASSKGGVSYEQYF. The CDR3 DNA is TGTGCCAGCAGCAAAGGGGGGGTTTCCTACGAGCAGTACTTC.

V and J are TRBV15 and TRBJ2-3; TRBD1 agrees at 7 bases. Looked up from germline, CDR1 is LNHNV and CDR2 is YYDKDF (reference sequence). Germline trimming cut 1 base from V and 2 bases from J; bases unmatched to any gene: 6. CDR3 length equals 16 residues. The CDR3 coding sequence is TGTGCCACCAGCAGAGGACAGGGCCTTCACACAGATACGCAGTATTTT. Translating it yields CATSRGQGLHTDTQYF. Combining the CDR3 with reference TRBV15 and TRBJ2-3 gives the whole variable domain DAMVIQNPRYQVTQFGKPVTLSCSQTLNHNVMYWYQQKSSQAPKLLFHYYDKDFNNEADTPDNFQSRRPNTSFCFLDIRSPGLGDTAMYLCATSRGQGLHTDTQYFGPGTRLTVL.

As to this clone: Relative to the germline gene, one junction end is altered; a read error may explain this. At the DNA level, this CDR3 is encoded by other sequences in the same sample as well. The V gene is TRBV5-1, the J gene TRBJ1-3, with D hard to call. CDR1 and CDR2 (germline): SGHRS, YFSETQ. The CDR3 covers 13 residues. CDR3 residues: CASSLGSGNTIYF. The CDR3 nucleotides read TGTGCCAGCAGCTTGGGGTCTGGAAACACCATATATTTT.

The chain links TRBV5-1 to TRBJ1-2; TRBD1 matches 9 bases. CDR1 is SGHRS and CDR2 is YFSETQ in the germline V gene. The CDR3 is 15 residues long. The V gene end was trimmed by 4 bases and the J gene end by 2 bases; junction bases not matched to a gene: 6. The CDR3 sequence is CASSLGQGLNYGYTF. The CDR3 DNA reads TGCGCCAGCAGCCTAGGACAGGGGTTAAACTATGGCTACACCTTC.

V usage is TRBV5-1 and J usage is TRBJ2-2; D possibly corresponds to TRBD2 (5 bases). In germline, CDR1 is SGHRS, CDR2 YFSETQ. There are 17 residues in the CDR3. Trimming removed 3 bases from V and 1 base from J, with 16 bases in between. Here the CDR3 reads CASSSGPGGGNTGELFF. CDR3 nucleotide sequence: TGCGCCAGCAGCTCGGGTCCGGGCGGAGGGAACACCGGGGAGCTGTTTTTT.

This chain links TRBV14 with TRBJ2-1; no reliable D call. Germline CDR1 is SGHDN and CDR2 is FVKESK. The length of the CDR3 is 14 residues. V lost 3 bases and J lost 10, with 16 bases in between. The CDR3 DNA reads TGTGCCAGCAGCCACCCTAGTGGACGGACCGAGCAGTTCTTC. Protein product: CASSHPSGRTEQFF.

On this clone: The junction does not match germline at one end; this may be a read error. Here the CDR3 DNA reads TGTGCCGGCAGCGTAGAGCAGGGCTACACAGATACGCAGTATTTT. This codes for CAGSVEQGYTDTQYF. V and J are TRBV9 and TRBJ2-3, with a weak D call TRBD1 (5 bases). CDR1 and CDR2 (germline): SGDLS, YYNGEE. The length of the CDR3 is 15 residues.

This chain connects TRBV7-2 to TRBJ2-5; 8 bases align to TRBD2. V dropped 5 bases and J dropped 2; count of bases not matched to a gene: 7. The CDR3 is made up of 15 amino acids. The V gene's germline CDR1 is SGHTA and CDR2 FQGNSA. CDR3 DNA: TGTGCCAGCAGCCTAAGCGGGAGTAAACAAGAGACCCAGTACTTC. As protein: CASSLSGSKQETQYF.

The rearrangement joins TRBV2 to TRBJ2-6, with 7 bases lining up with TRBD1. Germline CDR1 reads SNHLY; CDR2 reads FYNNEI. Trimming took 7 bases from V and 0 from J; bases not matched to a gene: 9. This CDR3 spans 17 amino acids. CDR3: CASNYGRGNSGANVLTF. The CDR3, as DNA: TGTGCCAGCAATTATGGCAGGGGGAACTCTGGGGCCAACGTCCTGACTTTC.

V is TRBV14 and J is TRBJ1-1; TRBD1 matches at 8 bases. CDR1 and CDR2 (germline): SGHDN, FVKESK. V lost 0 bases, J lost 10 bases, and 7 bases stayed unmatched. The CDR3 spans 14 residues. The CDR3 loop is CASSQDRGLGVAFF. CDR3 DNA: TGTGCCAGCAGCCAAGACAGGGGGCTGGGTGTAGCTTTCTTT. The complete variable domain, with remaining parts taken from reference TRBV14 and TRBJ1-1, reads EAGVTQFPSHSVIEKGQTVTLRCDPISGHDNLYWYRRVMGKEIKFLLHFVKESKQDESGMPNNRFLAERTGGTYSTLKVQPAELEDSGVYFCASSQDRGLGVAFFGQGTRLTVV.

The chain employs TRBV18 and TRBJ2-7; D is uncertain. This CDR3 is built from 15 residues. Trimming removed 2 bases from V and 0 bases from J, with 11 bases in between. CDR1 is KGHSH, CDR2 LQKENI, per germline. The CDR3 is CASSPDRLSSYEQYF. CDR3 coding DNA: TGTGCCAGCTCACCAGATAGGCTAAGCTCCTACGAGCAGTACTTC. The full variable domain, its missing parts supplied by reference TRBV18 and TRBJ2-7, is NAGVMQNPRHLVRRRGQEARLRCSPMKGHSHVYWYRQLPEEGLKFMVYLQKENIIDESGMPKERFSAEFPKEGPSILRIQQVVRGDSAAYFCASSPDRLSSYEQYFGPGTRLTVT.